This TCR beta chain was obtained from a study of beta chain features in type 1 diabetes. This clone has just a few counts. Expressed TCRB transcripts were sequenced, since all the RNA that had been isolated was reverse transcribed. The table came from immunoSEQ multiplex PCR; TCRdb's copy has only in-frame clones and leaves some out. The table shows 860,000 or so clones, with about a sixth occurring only once. A CD45RO/CCR7/CD25/CD127/CD95/CD27 panel sorted naive, central memory, regulatory and stem cell-like memory CD4+ cells. Trimming removed 7 bases at V and 1 base at J, with 10 bases between. There are 13 residues in the CDR3. Germline V gene data show CDR1 as MNHEY and CDR2 as SVGAGI.

Source material: naive CD4+ T cells from blood. The receptor was derived from a woman under 30 in good health. The chain has TRBV6-5 and TRBJ1-1; D uncertain. The CDR3 sequence is CASMKGPNTEAFF. The CDR3 coding sequence is TGTGCCAGCATGAAGGGCCCGAACACTGAAGCTTTCTTT.